This T cell receptor (beta chain) is from a study of blood T cells in healthy people across ages. Study background: When template switching was applied, about one barcoded beta molecule was captured per two T cells. Study-wide findings and caveats: Per million T cells, TCR beta diversity dropped about linearly as age rose. In the absence of known donor CMV status, changes in expanded clonotypes were possibly confounded.

Remarks on this clonotype: The antigen is undetermined. The germline gene is not matched at one end of the junction; a read error may be the cause.

Primed by a sample-barcoded 5' primer and a J-beta primer mix, a second PCR proceeded for 7 to 11 cycles. Carrying 12 random nucleotides, a template-switch adaptor labeled each individual cDNA molecule. TCRdb re-called the 5' RACE reads through MiXCR, storing one row per CDR3 protein. The sample has about 730,000 distinct CDR3 sequences, 43% seen once. Sequencing used blood. This clonotype originated in a woman in her sixties or seventies in good health.

CDR3 sequence: CASSLNYGYIF. In DNA, the CDR3 is TGTGCCAGCAGCTTAAACTATGGCTACATCTTC. The chain combines TRBV11-2 with TRBJ1-2, with unresolved D. The CDR3 is 11 residues long. Germline V gene lookup returns CDR1 SGHAT and CDR2 FQNNGV.